This T cell receptor beta chain originates from a study of vaccination effects on CD4 cells after COVID-19. Before sequencing took place, the ViraFEST assay used viral peptide pools to expand antigen-specific CD4+ T cells. Investigators separated out CD4+ T cells once 10 days of culture had passed. Two doses of BNT162b2 or mRNA-1273 vaccine were administered to participants. This clone has only a few counts. Its antigen is as yet unknown. The repertoire was sequenced with immunoSEQ multiplex PCR; TCRdb's copy has only in-frame clones and lacks some. The sample lists 9,500 to 15,000 clones, approximately 71% seen once, with roughly 8.7% in the top ten. Germline values: CDR1 SNHLY, CDR2 FYNNEI. The ends lost 5 bases at V and 7 bases at J; junction bases unmatched: 16. This CDR3 contains 17 residues.

V usage is TRBV2 and J usage is TRBJ1-5, with 8 bases lining up with TRBD1. This clonotype was sampled from a human donor who received a COVID-19 vaccine. The sample was CD4+ T cells from PBMCs cultured with SARS-CoV-2 spike peptides, taken after COVID-19 vaccination. CDR3: CASSPRPPGTGIQPQHF. CDR3 in DNA: TGTGCCAGCAGTCCCAGGCCGCCCGGGACAGGCATACAGCCCCAGCATTTT.